The 2 T cell receptor beta chains in this list originate from one sample, sequenced in a study of shared clonotypes between healthy human individuals. Clones were sequenced by immunoSEQ multiplex PCR, and TCRdb holds only the in-frame ones, with some missing. This sample has millions of clones; more than 80% occur once, and the top ten carry 0.14%. Sequences were obtained from naive CD4+ T cells sorted from blood. Subset given: CD45RA+ positively selected. These receptors were taken from a young man in good health.

V and J are TRBV5-3 and TRBJ2-3; 10 bases fit TRBD2. Being an ORF, TRBV5-3 has a function that is uncertain. The length of the CDR3 is 18 residues. V trimming: 1 base; J trimming: 4 bases; junction bases outside the gene matches: 12. The CDR3 is CARSLSQRGGRSPDTQYF. Written as DNA, the CDR3 is TGTGCCAGAAGCTTGTCCCAGCGGGGGGGCCGATCCCCAGATACGCAGTATTTT.

The gene calls are TRBV5-1 and TRBJ2-1; 9 nucleotides align to TRBD2. Germline CDR1 reads SGHRS; CDR2 reads YFSETQ. This CDR3 comprises 15 residues. The V gene end was trimmed by 3 bases and the J gene end by 5 bases; junction bases not matched to a gene: 6. The CDR3 loop is CASSSGLAPNNEQFF. In DNA, the CDR3 is TGCGCCAGCAGCTCAGGACTAGCGCCGAACAATGAGCAGTTCTTC.